Listed here are 22 T cell receptor beta chains from one sample, sequenced in a study of regulatory T cells in long-lasting Graves disease. In building TCR beta libraries, iRepertoire HTBI primers were used together with Arm-PCR of CDR3 regions. TCRdb ran MiXCR on the multiplex PCR reads and lists one entry per CDR3 protein. The table has some 280,000 distinct CDR3 sequences, around 20% seen once. As for time point: persistent/refractory GD, antithyroid drugs over 5 years with positive TRAb. RNA extracted from PBMCs served as the sequencing template. The sample consisted of peripheral blood mononuclear cells (PBMCs), taken when the disease was refractory, from a patient treated with antithyroid drugs. All receptors come from a female donor with Graves disease.

About this clonotype itself: A much larger clone differs from this one at a single base, so this may be a read error. CDR3 protein: CASSYSPAGTYEQYF. The CDR3 region has the DNA TGTGCCAGCAGTTACTCACCAGCGGGAACCTACGAGCAGTACTTC. The chain uses TRBV6-2 or TRBV6-3 and TRBJ2-7, with 7 nucleotides matching TRBD2. Trimming cost V 0 bases and J 2 bases; bases outside gene matches: 4. The CDR3 has 15 residues. CDR1 and CDR2 (germline): MNHEY, SVGEGT.

This clonotype was detected only a few times. The chain employs TRBV6-1 and TRBJ2-7; 9 bases are shared with TRBD1. Germline V gene sequence: CDR1 MNHNS, CDR2 SASEGT. Losses at the gene ends were 5 bases for V and 6 bases for J; bases not matched to a gene: 11. The CDR3 extends over 15 amino acids. In nucleotides, the CDR3 is TGTGCCAGCAGTCCCCCGGGACAGGGTAACTCCGAGCAGTACTTC. Translated, it gives CASSPPGQGNSEQYF.

The chain uses TRBV6-2 or TRBV6-3 and TRBJ2-5; the match to TRBD2 covers 7 bases. Germline V gives CDR1 MNHEY, CDR2 SVGEGT. The CDR3 is made up of 14 amino acids. The trim removed 8 bases at V and 9 bases at J, leaving 15 bases unmatched. CDR3 protein: CASSLWVGAGAQYF. Written as DNA, the CDR3 is TGTGCCAGCTCCCTATGGGTGGGCGCGGGGGCCCAGTACTTC.

The chain has TRBV20-1 and TRBJ1-1; D perhaps matches TRBD1 (5 bases). V was clipped by 6 bases and J by 7 bases, with 18 bases between them. CDR3 length: 13 residues. Per germline, CDR1 DFQATT and CDR2 SNEGSKA (reference sequence). CDR3 loop: CSAGAGSGYEAFF. CDR3 coding DNA: TGCAGTGCCGGGGCCGGGTCGGGTTATGAAGCTTTCTTT.

This clonotype was recorded many times. The rearrangement uses TRBV29-1 and TRBJ2-7; possible D gene TRBD2, 6 bases. Germline V gives CDR1 SQVTM, CDR2 ANQGSEA. There are 13 residues in the CDR3. V lost 3 bases and J lost 2, with 11 bases in between. CDR3 bases: TGCAGCGTTGAGGAGGGGACCGCCTACGAGCAGTACTTC. Amino acid sequence: CSVEEGTAYEQYF.

About this clonotype: A far larger clone lies a single base away; this is likely a read error. The genes are TRBV9 and TRBJ2-5; D not resolved. In germline, CDR1 is SGDLS, CDR2 YYNGEE. V was pared by 5 bases and J by 0 bases, with 14 bases between. This CDR3 contains 15 residues. CDR3 residues: CASRRDLNYQETQYF. The CDR3 DNA follows: TGTGCCAGCAGAAGAGACCTAAACTACCAAGAGACCCAGTACTTC. Full variable domain (outside the CDR3, taken from reference TRBV9 and TRBJ2-5): DSGVTQTPKHLITATGQRVTLRCSPRSGDLSVYWYQQSLDQGLQFLIQYYNGEERAKGNILERFSAQQFPDLHSELNLSSLELGDSALYFCASRRDLNYQETQYFGPGTRLLVL.

V usage is TRBV7-9 and J usage is TRBJ2-4, with D hard to call. Germline V lookup: CDR1 SEHNR, CDR2 FQNEAQ (reference sequence). The length of the CDR3 is 13 residues. The V end lost 5 bases, the J end lost 7 bases, and 12 bases lay between the germline ends. CDR3 sequence: CASSPRMSNIQYF. The CDR3 bases are TGTGCCAGCAGCCCCAGGATGTCGAACATTCAGTACTTC. Variable domain in full (rest from reference TRBV7-9 and TRBJ2-4): DTGVSQNPRHKITKRGQNVTFRCDPISEHNRLYWYRQTLGQGPEFLTYFQNEAQLEKSRLLSDRFSAERPKGSFSTLEIQRTEQGDSAMYLCASSPRMSNIQYFGAGTRLSVL.

This clonotype was recorded at least ten times. This chain joins TRBV12-3 or TRBV12-4 and TRBJ2-7; D unclear. Trimming cost V 1 base and J 2 bases, with 9 bases left between them. The CDR3 covers 14 residues. CDR3 DNA sequence: TGTGCCAGCAGTTTAGATATTCTGACCTACGAGCAGTACTTC. This gives the protein CASSLDILTYEQYF.

Regarding this clonotype: This clone may be a read error of a much larger clone one base away. CDR3 protein: CASSATSGDTEELFF. CDR3 DNA sequence: TGTGCCAGCAGCGCGACTAGCGGAGACACCGAGGAGCTGTTTTTT. The V call is TRBV7-9, the J call TRBJ2-2; 9 bases fit TRBD2. Germline V CDR1 and CDR2: SEHNR, FQNEAQ (reference sequence). The CDR3 sequence is 15 residues long.

This clonotype was detected many times. The chain uses TRBV5-1 and TRBJ1-2; D may be TRBD1 (6 bases). Trimming removed 6 bases from V and 7 bases from J, with 13 bases in between. There are 12 residues in the CDR3. Germline assignment: CDR1 SGHRS and CDR2 YFSETQ. CDR3 in amino acids: CASNPGAGGYTF. The CDR3 DNA reads TGCGCCAGCAACCCGGGGGCTGGTGGCTACACCTTC.

This clonotype was counted a few times. The chain recombines TRBV18 with TRBJ2-7; D is possibly TRBD1 or TRBD2 (5 bases each). The CDR3 extends over 14 amino acids. Germline CDR1 is KGHSH and CDR2 is LQKENI. V gave up 5 bases and J gave up 3 bases, with 14 bases separating them. The CDR3 spells CASSTGTEIYEQYF. The CDR3 DNA is TGTGCCAGCTCAACCGGGACGGAGATCTACGAGCAGTACTTC.

This clonotype occurred once. The chain is built from TRBV6-2 or TRBV6-3 and TRBJ2-1; D gene uncertain. Germline V gene lookup returns CDR1 MNHEY and CDR2 SVGEGT. The CDR3 sequence is 16 residues long. V was trimmed by 5 bases and J by 0 bases, leaving 14 bases between them. In DNA form, the CDR3 reads TGTGCCAGCAGTACATGGATGACGAGCTCCTACAATGAGCAGTTCTTC. It encodes CASSTWMTSSYNEQFF.

The J gene is TRBJ2-7, the V gene TRBV10-3, with 9 bases fitting TRBD2. CDR3 size: 15 residues. The V segment lost 0 bases and the J segment 2 bases; nucleotides outside the gene matches: 2. Germline CDR1 is ENHRY and CDR2 is SYGVKD. The DNA of the CDR3 is TGTGCCATCAGTGAGTCTCTAGCGGGAACCTACGAGCAGTACTTC. Its protein is CAISESLAGTYEQYF.

The chain carries TRBV29-1 and TRBJ1-4; D is unresolved. Germline CDR1 SQVTM, CDR2 ANQGSEA. V was trimmed by 4 bases and J by 4 bases, leaving 7 bases between them. The CDR3 totals 12 residues. The CDR3 here is CSVAQYNEKLFF. The CDR3 DNA follows: TGCAGCGTTGCACAGTATAATGAAAAACTGTTTTTT.

The sample holds a few counts of this clonotype. V usage is TRBV24-1 and J usage is TRBJ2-4; TRBD1 agrees at 9 bases. The CDR3 extends over 14 amino acids. V was clipped by 9 bases and J by 9 bases; unmatched bases: 11. Germline V CDR1 and CDR2: KGHDR, SFDVKD. The CDR3 coding sequence is TGTGCCACCGACCGGGACAGGGAAGGAGGCATTCAGTACTTC. Translated, it gives CATDRDREGGIQYF.

The V and J genes are TRBV7-2 and TRBJ1-2; no clear D gene. Trimming shortened V by 5 bases and J by 5 bases, and 9 bases separated the two germline ends. The CDR3 has 12 residues. The germline CDR1 and CDR2 sequences are SGHTA and FQGNSA. The CDR3: CASSALGYGYTF. In DNA, the CDR3 is TGTGCCAGCAGCGCCCTAGGGTATGGCTACACCTTC.

This clonotype was counted only a few times. This chain joins TRBV6-5 and TRBJ2-7; the match to TRBD2 covers 7 bases. The CDR3 consists of 14 residues. J was trimmed by 6 bases and V by 2 bases; bases with no gene match: 7. Germline V gene data show CDR1 as MNHEY and CDR2 as SVGAGI. This CDR3 reads CASSYTKSGTEQYF. The CDR3 nucleotides read TGTGCCAGCAGTTACACGAAGAGCGGGACCGAGCAGTACTTC.

Here the CDR3 DNA reads TGCAGTGCTAGAGATGAGGGCTCAGCTTTCTTT. The encoded protein is CSARDEGSAFF. This chain uses TRBV20-1 with TRBJ1-1; D gene unclear. The CDR3 length is 11 residues. CDR1 DFQATT and CDR2 SNEGSKA come from the germline V gene (reference sequence). V was shortened by 0 bases and J by 10 bases, with 9 bases between the two germline ends.

Details on this clonotype: Given a much more abundant clone one base away, this may be a read error. The chain combines TRBV7-2 with TRBJ2-7, with D hard to call. The V end was cut by 1 base, the J end by 0 bases, with 10 bases between. CDR3 length: 15 amino acids. The germline V gene has CDR1 SGHTA and CDR2 FQGNSA. In DNA form, the CDR3 reads TGTGCCAGCAGCTTAGACCCCGATTTCTCCTACGAGCAGTACTTC. Protein sequence: CASSLDPDFSYEQYF.

The chain joins TRBV4-1 to TRBJ2-7; either TRBD1 or TRBD2 may supply D (5 bases each). The CDR3 has 14 amino acids. Germline V lookup: CDR1 MGHRA, CDR2 YSYEKL. Trimming took 4 bases from V and 7 from J, leaving 17 bases between them. CDR3 region: CASSPDRGLGEQYF. DNA of the CDR3: TGCGCCAGCAGCCCAGATCGGGGCCTGGGGGAGCAGTACTTC.

There are a few counts of this clonotype. V gene TRBV2 combines with J gene TRBJ2-7; D might be TRBD1 (6 bases). Deletions cut 5 bases from V and 0 bases from J, with 14 bases between. The CDR3 spans 15 residues. The germline V gene encodes CDR1 SNHLY and CDR2 FYNNEI. CDR3: CASSLGTQNSYEQYF. In DNA form, the CDR3 reads TGTGCCAGCAGTCTCGGGACACAAAACTCCTACGAGCAGTACTTC.

The V call is TRBV3-1, the J call TRBJ2-1; TRBD2 agrees at 7 bases. Unmatched junction bases numbered 0, after V lost 1 base and J lost 6 bases. Germline V gene sequence: CDR1 LGHDT, CDR2 YNNKEL (reference sequence). This CDR3 comprises 13 residues. DNA of the CDR3: TGTGCCAGCAGCCAAGGACTAGCCAATGAGCAGTTCTTC. It yields the protein CASSQGLANEQFF.